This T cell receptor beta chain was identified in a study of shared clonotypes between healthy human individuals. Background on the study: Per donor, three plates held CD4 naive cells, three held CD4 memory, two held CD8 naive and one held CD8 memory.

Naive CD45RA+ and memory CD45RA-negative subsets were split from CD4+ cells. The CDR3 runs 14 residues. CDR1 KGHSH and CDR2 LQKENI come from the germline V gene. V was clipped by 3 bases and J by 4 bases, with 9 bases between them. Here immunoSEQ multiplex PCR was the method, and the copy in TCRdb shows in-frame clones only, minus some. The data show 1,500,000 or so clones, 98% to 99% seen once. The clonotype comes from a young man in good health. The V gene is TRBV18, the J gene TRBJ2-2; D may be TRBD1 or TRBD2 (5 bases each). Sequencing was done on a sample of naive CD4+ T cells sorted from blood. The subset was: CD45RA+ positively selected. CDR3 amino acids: CASSPGPITGELFF. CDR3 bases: TGTGCCAGCTCACCGGGACCCATCACCGGGGAGCTGTTTTTT. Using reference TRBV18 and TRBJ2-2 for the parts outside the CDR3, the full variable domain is NAGVMQNPRHLVRRRGQEARLRCSPMKGHSHVYWYRQLPEEGLKFMVYLQKENIIDESGMPKERFSAEFPKEGPSILRIQQVVRGDSAAYFCASSPGPITGELFFGEGSRLTVL.